This TCR beta chain was recorded in a study of blood T cell repertoires in COVID-19 (TCRdb year 2020). Describing the broader study: Samples from collaborators originated in the United States, Italy and Spain and spanned both the acute and convalescent phases of COVID-19. Deeply sampled blood TCRbeta repertoires from subjects exposed to, actively infected with, or recovered from COVID-19 were included in the dataset. The repertoires were made available in a free public database intended to serve as a resource for research on the immune response to SARS-CoV-2. HLA class I and class II types, where available, came from metadata supplied by the sample provider rather than from assay-based typing. The samples were drawn from two sources: the first 160 participants of the ongoing ImmuneRACE study, and 1,000 to 1,500 subjects contributed by 6 global collaborators. The material from the prospective study consisted of cDNA or gDNA derived from T cells, B-cell-depleted T cells, or PBMCs. A de-identified subject ID, COVID-19 status, age in years and sex were almost always included in the sample metadata.

TCRbeta CDR3 regions were amplified from genomic DNA using the immunoSEQ Assay, a bias-controlled multiplex PCR. Processing in the source paper ran as follows. Within the assay, amplification of reference gene primers was used to estimate how many nucleated cells each sample contained. Sequence reads were collapsed and filtered to measure the absolute abundance of every unique TCRbeta CDR3 rearrangement. Productive Simpson clonality was computed per sample as the square root of Simpson's diversity index over productive rearrangements. TCRdb provides this immuneACCESS table in a form limited to in-frame rearrangements. Some clones are lacking; in checked studies, under half of them reflect an unresolved V gene, and why the rest are absent is not known. V and J calls and clone size are copied from that table; D and trimming were computed from the DNA. In all, the sample holds hundreds of thousands of clones, and approximately 87% of those were seen once. The top ten hold approximately 9.3% of the sample.

General conclusions and limits of the study: The amount of clinical and demographic metadata varied by source and participant and was provided uncurated.

Participants in the prospective study were enrolled through a virtual design, were aged roughly 18 to 100 years, and lived in approximately 24 United States geographic areas. To assign participants to cohorts, the prospective study relied on clinical history that participants themselves reported in a screening survey and a study questionnaire. For ImmuneRACE Cohort 3, a participant was defined as recovered based on two consecutive negative NP/OP PCR tests, clearance by a healthcare professional, or resolution of symptoms. In the prospective study, whole blood, serum and a nasopharyngeal or oropharyngeal swab were collected from each participant by mobile phlebotomists. Prospective study participants could optionally give additional blood draws and questionnaires over an approximately two-month period. Before DNA extraction, prospective study blood samples were shipped either frozen or at room temperature.

About this clone: There is no known antigen for this receptor. No quality values exist for individual bases; no much larger clone is one base distant.

In the germline V gene (reference sequence), CDR1 corresponds to LGHDT and CDR2 to YNNKEL. The CDR3 measures 15 amino acids from cysteine to phenylalanine. CDR3 DNA only is kept here, 45 bases in frame from base 1. V and J are trimmed by 4 bases and 7 bases, and the gene matches miss 10 bases of the junction. The chain is made from TRBV3-1 (or the pseudogene TRBV3-2) and TRBJ1-5, and 7 junctional nucleotides match TRBD1. Sample: PBMCs or T cells enriched from blood (not recorded which). This receptor was identified in a woman aged 45-65 years who had recovered from COVID-19. In nucleotides, the sequence is TGTGCCAGCAGCCCCCTGACAGGGTCGGGACAGCCCCAGCATTTT. It translates as CASSPLTGSGQPQHF.